The entry that follows covers one T cell receptor (beta chain) sequence. The table came from immunoSEQ multiplex PCR; TCRdb's copy has only in-frame clones and leaves some out. Of roughly 200,000 clones listed, about 90% were seen once; the top ten hold 1.5% to 2%. Looked up from germline, CDR1 is MNHEY and CDR2 is SVGEGT. The CDR3 sequence is 16 residues long. The ends lost 4 bases at V and 10 bases at J; junction bases unmatched: 11. These data originate in a study of control samples from healthy donors and cancer patients. The chain uses TRBV6-2 or TRBV6-3 and TRBJ1-6, with 9 positions matching TRBD1. The clonotype originates from a young man in good health. The sequenced material came from blood. The chain's CDR3 is CASSSPGQGFESPLHF. CDR3 coding DNA: TGTGCCAGCAGTTCCCCGGGACAGGGCTTTGAGTCACCCCTCCACTTT.